The 12 T cell receptor beta chains reported below all come from one sample, sequenced in a study of yellow fever vaccine responses in identical twins. TCRdb passed the RT-PCR reads through MiXCR, listing each CDR3 protein once. The sample shows about 6,000 distinct CDR3 sequences, around 79% of them seen only once. This material consisted of T cells from blood (PBMCs), unsorted or a sorted subset (not recorded which), taken before or after yellow fever vaccination (not recorded which). Source of these receptors: a woman between 18 and 29 years old who received the yellow fever vaccine.

The chain uses TRBV2 and TRBJ2-5, with D tentatively TRBD1 (5 bases). The CDR3 extends over 11 amino acids. The germline V gene has CDR1 SNHLY and CDR2 FYNNEI. With 8 bases removed from V and 5 bases from J, the gap between germline ends came to 9 bases. CDR3 DNA: TGTGCCAGCGTTGGGGCTGAGACCCAGTACTTC. This encodes CASVGAETQYF.

V is TRBV6-4 and J is TRBJ1-5; D possibly corresponds to TRBD1 (5 bases). This CDR3 contains 15 residues. The V end was cut by 3 bases, the J end by 6 bases, with 15 bases between. The germline CDR1 and CDR2 sequences are MRHNA and SNTAGT. The CDR3 protein is CASSEDSTGGQPQHF. In DNA form, the CDR3 reads TGTGCCAGCAGTGAGGACTCAACTGGGGGTCAGCCCCAGCATTTT.

The chain joins TRBV11-1 to TRBJ2-1, with no clear D. CDR3 length: 13 amino acids. Trimming removed 4 bases at V and 4 bases at J, with 8 bases between. From germline, CDR1 is SGHAT and CDR2 FQDESV (reference sequence). The DNA of the CDR3 is TGTGCCAGCAGCTACACACAGTACAATGAGCAGTTCTTC. Its translation is CASSYTQYNEQFF.

This sequence joins TRBV12-3 or TRBV12-4 and TRBJ1-2; D may be TRBD1 (5 bases). The CDR3 is made up of 13 amino acids. Trimming left V 6 bases short and J 8 bases short, with 16 bases between. The CDR3 DNA reads as TGTGCCAGCAGCCTCAGGGTGGAGGGAGGCTACACCTTC. It specifies CASSLRVEGGYTF.

V is TRBV11-3 and J is TRBJ2-2; 11 bases fit TRBD2. Trimming removed 5 bases from V and 3 bases from J; junction bases left unmatched: 5. In germline, CDR1 is SGHNT, CDR2 YENEEA. This CDR3 is built from 16 residues. CDR3 in amino acids: CASSLLLAGDTGELFF. In nucleotides, the CDR3 is TGTGCCAGCAGCCTACTACTAGCGGGAGACACCGGGGAGCTGTTTTTT.

The chain couples TRBV7-3 to TRBJ2-7; D is unclear. Germline V gene sequence: CDR1 SGHTA, CDR2 FQGTGA. Trimming left V 6 bases short and J 5 bases short, with 11 bases between. There are 12 residues in the CDR3. As DNA, the CDR3 is TGTGCCAGCAGAAGCCCGGCTGACGAGCAGTACTTC. It encodes CASRSPADEQYF.

The V gene is TRBV28, the J gene TRBJ2-7; D possibly corresponds to TRBD2 (6 bases). CDR3 length equals 11 residues. The germline V gene has CDR1 MDHEN and CDR2 SYDVKM. V gave up 6 bases and J gave up 6 bases, with 9 bases separating them. The CDR3, as DNA: TGTGCCAGCAGGGCGGGATCCGAGCAGTACTTC. Its translation is CASRAGSEQYF.

The J gene is TRBJ2-7, the V gene TRBV28; D remains ambiguous. The germline CDR1 and CDR2 sequences are MDHEN and SYDVKM. The V end lost 6 bases, the J end lost 0 bases, and 18 bases lay between the germline ends. CDR3 size: 16 residues. The CDR3 DNA sequence: TGTGCCAGCAGCCTACTCACGACTTTCAGCTCCTACGAGCAGTACTTC. Its protein is CASSLLTTFSSYEQYF.

This clonotype came up a few times. The chain links TRBV29-1 to TRBJ2-1; D is undetermined. V lost 6 bases and J 10 bases, leaving 16 bases between the germline ends. Germline V gene lookup returns CDR1 SQVTM and CDR2 ANQGSEA. This CDR3 spans 12 amino acids. CDR3 protein: CSVARTDVEQFF. CDR3 bases: TGCAGCGTGGCTCGGACCGATGTAGAGCAGTTCTTC.

The chain recombines TRBV5-1 with TRBJ2-7; 7 bases align to TRBD1. With V trimmed by 0 bases and J by 3 bases, 3 bases remained unmatched. There are 14 residues in the CDR3. Germline assignment: CDR1 SGHRS and CDR2 YFSETQ. The DNA of the CDR3 is TGCGCCAGCAGCTTGGGGCAGGGGGACTACGAGCAGTACTTC. It encodes CASSLGQGDYEQYF. Complete variable domain (other parts from reference TRBV5-1 and TRBJ2-7): KAGVTQTPRYLIKTRGQQVTLSCSPISGHRSVSWYQQTPGQGLQFLFEYFSETQRNKGNFPGRFSGRQFSNSRSEMNVSTLELGDSALYLCASSLGQGDYEQYFGPGTRLTVT.

The chain's CDR3 is CASSSLRGKTDTQYF. CDR3 bases: TGTGCCAGCAGCTCACTAAGAGGGAAAACAGATACGCAGTATTTT. V is TRBV11-2 and J is TRBJ2-3; the D gene is possibly TRBD2 (5 bases). V was cut by 4 bases and J by 3 bases, with 14 bases left in between. CDR3 length: 15 residues. CDR1 SGHAT and CDR2 FQNNGV come from the germline V gene.

V is TRBV15 and J is TRBJ1-2, with TRBD1 identical over 7 bases. Trimming at V came to 8 bases and at J to 2 bases, leaving 11 bases not matched to a gene. The germline gives CDR1 LNHNV, CDR2 YYDKDF (reference sequence). The CDR3 spans 15 residues. CDR3 amino acids: CATRPLGQENYGYTF. CDR3 coding DNA: TGTGCCACCCGGCCCCTCGGACAGGAGAACTATGGCTACACCTTC.